Detailed here is one TCR beta chain. Its antigen is unidentified. This entry belongs to a study of OX40 agonist ivuxolimab in advanced cancers. Profiled with immunoSEQ multiplex PCR; TCRdb holds only in-frame clones, not every one. The sample yields about 80,000 clones, around 84% seen once. Findings of the study overall: Which antigen the expanded peripheral T cells recognized is unknown. Circulating CD4+ and CD8+ T cells showed clonal expansion by week 6 at 0.1 to 3.0 mg/kg.

The V gene's germline CDR1 is MDHEN and CDR2 SYDVKM. The CDR3 has 13 residues. J was trimmed by 5 bases and V by 4 bases; bases with no gene match: 5. This chain joins TRBV28 and TRBJ2-7, with TRBD1 matching over 7 bases. This specimen was CD4+ or CD8+ T cells sorted from blood, taken in a trial of the OX40 agonist ivuxolimab. This receptor was obtained from an adult with an advanced solid tumor such as melanoma, head and neck, liver or kidney cancer. The CDR3 bases are TGTGCCAGCAGTTCACTCACAGGGGACGAGCAGTACTTC. Protein product: CASSSLTGDEQYF.